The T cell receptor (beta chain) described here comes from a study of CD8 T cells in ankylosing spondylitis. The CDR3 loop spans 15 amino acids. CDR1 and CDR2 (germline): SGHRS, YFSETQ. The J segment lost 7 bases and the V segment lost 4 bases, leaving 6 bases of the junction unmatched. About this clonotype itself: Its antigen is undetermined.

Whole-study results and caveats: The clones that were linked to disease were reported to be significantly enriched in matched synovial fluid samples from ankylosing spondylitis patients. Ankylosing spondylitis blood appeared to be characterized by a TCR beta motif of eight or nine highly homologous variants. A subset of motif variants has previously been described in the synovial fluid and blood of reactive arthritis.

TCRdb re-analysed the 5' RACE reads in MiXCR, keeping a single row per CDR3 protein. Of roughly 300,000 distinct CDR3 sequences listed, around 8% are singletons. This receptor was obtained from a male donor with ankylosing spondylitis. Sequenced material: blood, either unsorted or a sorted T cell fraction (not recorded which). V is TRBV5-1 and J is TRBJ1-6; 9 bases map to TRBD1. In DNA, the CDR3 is TGCGCCAGCAGCGGGACAGGGCGGGGAAATTCACCCCTCCACTTT. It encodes CASSGTGRGNSPLHF. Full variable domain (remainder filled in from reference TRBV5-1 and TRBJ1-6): KAGVTQTPRYLIKTRGQQVTLSCSPISGHRSVSWYQQTPGQGLQFLFEYFSETQRNKGNFPGRFSGRQFSNSRSEMNVSTLELGDSALYLCASSGTGRGNSPLHFGNGTRLTVT.